These T cell receptor beta chains were read from a single sample in a study of T cells after yellow fever vaccination. TCRdb re-derived calls from the 5' RACE reads in MiXCR, one entry per CDR3 protein. The sample comprises 150,000 to 200,000 distinct CDR3 sequences, 8% to 13% of which are singletons, and 36% rests with the top ten. Material: CD8+ T cells sorted from PBMCs, obtained 15 days after the yellow fever booster vaccination. All receptors come from a man aged 18-30 years who received the YFV17D yellow fever vaccine. CDR3s include the opening cysteine and the closing phenylalanine or tryptophan. D genes are given only for firm matches. Not every row has a clone size; where given, it reads once, few, many or a size class.

-	13	TRBV4-2	TRBD1	TRBJ2-2	CASSQGQGRELFF	TGTGCCAGCAGCCAAGGACAGGGCCGGGAGCTGTTTTTT
few	15	TRBV5-1	-	TRBJ2-7	CASSLDVGLAYEQYF	TGCGCCAGCAGCTTGGATGTGGGGTTGGCCTACGAGCAGTACTTC
few	16	TRBV4-3	-	TRBJ2-2	CASSQDMGRGTGELFF	TGCGCCAGCAGCCAAGATATGGGGCGCGGCACCGGGGAGCTGTTTTTT
many	16	TRBV5-1	TRBD2	TRBJ2-1	CASSYRLAGVGDEQFF	TGCGCCAGCAGCTACCGACTAGCGGGGGTTGGCGATGAGCAGTTCTTC
-	13	TRBV27	-	TRBJ1-2	CASGFQGTYGYTF	TGTGCCAGCGGATTTCAGGGCACCTATGGCTACACCTTC
once	14	TRBV5-6	-	TRBJ1-2	CASSLAGFVYGYTF	TGTGCCAGCAGCTTGGCAGGGTTCGTCTATGGCTACACCTTC
few	14	TRBV7-9	-	TRBJ2-7	CASSLATGSYEQYF	TGTGCCAGCAGCTTAGCTACGGGGAGCTACGAGCAGTACTTC
few	15	TRBV10-3	-	TRBJ1-1	CAISDSGRAIGEAFF	TGTGCCATCAGTGATTCAGGACGCGCGATTGGGGAAGCTTTCTTT
-	15	TRBV6-2/TRBV6-3	-	TRBJ2-1	CASSPDSSSYNEQFF	TGTGCCAGCAGTCCGGACTCAAGCTCCTACAATGAGCAGTTCTTC
-	14	TRBV6-2/TRBV6-3	-	TRBJ1-5	CASSPYGSNQPQHF	TGTGCCAGCAGTCCATATGGGAGCAATCAGCCCCAGCATTTT
-	12	TRBV5-4	-	TRBJ1-1	CASSLKGTEAFF	TGTGCCAGCAGCTTGAAGGGGACTGAAGCTTTCTTT
many	15	TRBV4-1	TRBD2	TRBJ2-5	CASTPFGGLQETQYF	TGCGCCAGCACGCCTTTCGGGGGGTTGCAGGAGACCCAGTACTTC
-	13	TRBV6-2/TRBV6-3	-	TRBJ2-1	CASSYANYNEQFF	TGTGCCAGCAGTTACGCCAACTACAATGAGCAGTTCTTC
few	15	TRBV7-9	TRBD1	TRBJ1-4	CASSDRGNFNEKLFF	TGTGCCAGCAGCGACAGGGGGAATTTTAATGAAAAACTGTTTTTT
-	16	TRBV4-2	-	TRBJ2-3	CASSPGGAHLTDTQYF	TGTGCCAGCAGCCCAGGGGGGGCCCACCTCACAGATACGCAGTATTTT
few	14	TRBV7-9	TRBD2	TRBJ2-3	CASSQAGGTDTQYF	TGTGCCAGCAGCCAGGCGGGGGGCACAGATACGCAGTATTTT
-	16	TRBV24-1	-	TRBJ2-1	CATSDYVGPSYNEQFF	TGTGCCACCAGTGATTATGTCGGGCCCTCCTACAATGAGCAGTTCTTC
-	16	TRBV7-2	TRBD1	TRBJ1-2	CASSPPGTAALYGYTF	TGTGCCAGCAGCCCCCCCGGGACAGCCGCTCTCTATGGCTACACCTTC
-	13	TRBV19	-	TRBJ1-2	CASSPGLARGYTF	TGTGCCAGTAGTCCTGGCCTGGCCCGGGGCTACACCTTC
-	17	TRBV12-3/TRBV12-4	TRBD2	TRBJ2-2	CASSFQLAGKNTGELFF	TGTGCCAGCAGTTTCCAACTAGCGGGGAAGAACACCGGGGAGCTGTTTTTT
-	16	TRBV4-2	-	TRBJ1-6	CASSQDRDWRNSPLHF	TGTGCCAGCAGCCAAGACAGGGATTGGCGAAATTCACCCCTCCACTTT
few	14	TRBV30	-	TRBJ2-5	CAWSVLADQETQYF	TGTGCCTGGAGTGTACTGGCGGACCAAGAGACCCAGTACTTC
few	14	TRBV11-2	-	TRBJ1-2	CASSPASRSYGYTF	TGTGCCAGCAGCCCCGCTTCCAGGAGCTATGGCTACACCTTC
-	13	TRBV6-2/TRBV6-3	-	TRBJ2-4	CASSYWGKNIQYF	TGTGCCAGCAGTTATTGGGGCAAAAACATTCAGTACTTC
-	16	TRBV7-3	TRBD2	TRBJ2-1	CASSLEAGGMYNEQFF	TGTGCCAGCAGCTTAGAGGCGGGGGGAATGTACAATGAGCAGTTCTTC
many	15	TRBV6-1	TRBD1	TRBJ1-2	CASSEAAGGWYGYTF	TGTGCCAGCAGTGAAGCGGCAGGGGGCTGGTATGGCTACACCTTC
-	18	TRBV4-3	TRBD2	TRBJ2-3	CASSQRLAGVSSTDTQYF	TGCGCCAGCAGCCAAAGGCTAGCGGGGGTTAGTAGCACAGATACGCAGTATTTT
-	15	TRBV27	-	TRBJ2-7	CASRMGGGLIYEQYF	TGTGCCAGCAGGATGGGGGGGGGGCTGATTTACGAGCAGTACTTC
many	15	TRBV6-2/TRBV6-3	-	TRBJ2-1	CASSFRDSSYNEQFF	TGTGCCAGCAGTTTCCGGGATTCCTCCTACAATGAGCAGTTCTTC
few	13	TRBV4-1	-	TRBJ2-3	CAKREYPADTQYF	TGCGCCAAGAGGGAATACCCCGCAGATACGCAGTATTTT
many	16	TRBV28	TRBD1	TRBJ2-5	CASSRDRGNLQETQYF	TGTGCCAGCAGTCGGGACAGGGGAAACCTACAAGAGACCCAGTACTTC